These 29 T cell receptor beta chains were sequenced from one sample in a study of immune cell composition in non-small cell lung cancer. The method was immunoSEQ multiplex PCR; TCRdb's version includes in-frame clones alone and lacks a portion of them. This sample has thousands of clones, with about 80% found just once. The sequencing input was lung tumor tissue. The receptors were gathered from a human donor with non-small cell lung cancer.

This rearrangement joins TRBV7-2 to TRBJ2-3; 13 nucleotides agree with TRBD2. Germline CDR1 is SGHTA and CDR2 is FQGNSA. Losses at the gene ends were 5 bases for V and 0 bases for J; bases not matched to a gene: 8. The CDR3 has 18 residues. The CDR3 nucleotides read TGTGCCAGCAGCCGATGGGGGACTAGCGGGACTAGCACAGATACGCAGTATTTT. It specifies CASSRWGTSGTSTDTQYF.

This chain links TRBV30 with TRBJ2-4; D may be TRBD1 (6 bases). This CDR3 comprises 15 residues. Per the germline V gene, CDR1 is GTSNPN and CDR2 is SVGIG (reference sequence). V lost 5 bases, J lost 0 bases, and 14 bases lay in between. CDR3 residues: CAWAGQNVAKNIQYF. The DNA of the CDR3 is TGTGCCTGGGCTGGACAGAATGTAGCCAAAAACATTCAGTACTTC.

The chain carries TRBV6-5 and TRBJ2-2; 7 bases are a match to TRBD2. The CDR3 covers 13 residues. Germline V gene lookup returns CDR1 MNHEY and CDR2 SVGAGI. Losses at the gene ends were 10 bases for V and 6 bases for J; bases not matched to a gene: 8. This CDR3 is CATILGGAGELFF. In DNA form, the CDR3 reads TGTGCCACCATCCTGGGGGGGGCCGGGGAGCTGTTTTTT.

This chain links TRBV7-8 with TRBJ2-5, with D unresolved. Trimming left V 2 bases short and J 4 bases short, with 20 bases between. Per germline, CDR1 SGHVS and CDR2 FQNEAQ. The CDR3 runs to 17 residues. CDR3 coding DNA: TGTGCCAGCAGCTTACCCCCCTTTCTTGGTGGCAGAGAGACCCAGTACTTC. It translates to CASSLPPFLGGRETQYF.

The chain joins TRBV10-3 to TRBJ2-3, with D perhaps matching TRBD1 (5 bases). The CDR3 covers 14 residues. Germline V CDR1 and CDR2: ENHRY, SYGVKD. V gave up 3 bases and J gave up 3 bases, with 10 bases separating them. The DNA of the CDR3 is TGTGCCATCAGTGAAGGCAGGGTTACAGATACGCAGTATTTT. This codes for CAISEGRVTDTQYF.

The chain uses TRBV5-1 and TRBJ2-1; 7 bases map to TRBD2. The CDR3 totals 15 residues. V lost 3 bases, J lost 0 bases, and 3 bases stayed unmatched. CDR1 and CDR2 (germline): SGHRS, YFSETQ. CDR3 protein: CASSSASGSYNEQFF. The DNA of the CDR3 is TGCGCCAGCAGCTCCGCTAGCGGCTCCTACAATGAGCAGTTCTTC.

The genes are TRBV7-2 and TRBJ1-1; tentative D call: TRBD1 (6 bases). The germline V and J ends were trimmed by 5 bases and 4 bases, with 14 bases remaining between them. Germline CDR1 SGHTA, CDR2 FQGNSA. This CDR3 comprises 14 residues. CDR3 sequence: CASSPGAGSTEAFF. The CDR3 DNA sequence: TGTGCCAGCAGCCCGGGGGCCGGGAGCACTGAAGCTTTCTTT.

The V and J genes are TRBV5-1 and TRBJ2-1, with D tentatively TRBD1 or TRBD2 (6 bases each). The CDR3 has 14 residues. V lost 0 bases and J 9 bases, leaving 13 bases between the germline ends. In germline, CDR1 is SGHRS, CDR2 YFSETQ. The CDR3 DNA reads TGCGCCAGCAGCTTGGGGGGGGCCGGTGGTGAGCAGTTCTTC. Translation gives CASSLGGAGGEQFF. The full variable domain, with the rest looked up from reference TRBV5-1 and TRBJ2-1, is KAGVTQTPRYLIKTRGQQVTLSCSPISGHRSVSWYQQTPGQGLQFLFEYFSETQRNKGNFPGRFSGRQFSNSRSEMNVSTLELGDSALYLCASSLGGAGGEQFFGPGTRLTVL.

The CDR3 nucleotides are TGTGCCAGCAGCTTGGGATTAGGGGAGGGTCAAGAGACCCAGTACTTC. This codes for CASSLGLGEGQETQYF. The J gene is TRBJ2-5, the V gene TRBV5-4; 7 bases map to TRBD2. The CDR3 loop spans 16 amino acids. J lost 2 bases, V lost 0 bases, and 7 bases had no gene match. The germline CDR1 and CDR2 sequences are SGHNT and YYREEE (reference sequence).

The chain couples TRBV28 to TRBJ2-7, with TRBD1 as a possible D gene (5 bases). This CDR3 contains 14 residues. Germline lookup yields CDR1 MDHEN and CDR2 SYDVKM. V lost 7 bases to trimming and J lost 2 bases, with 15 bases between them. The CDR3 nucleotides are TGTGCCAGCACTCTGATGGGGCTGGCCTACGAGCAGTACTTC. Its translation: CASTLMGLAYEQYF.

This chain connects TRBV9 to TRBJ2-1; TRBD2 matches at 9 bases. CDR1 is SGDLS, CDR2 YYNGEE, per germline. The CDR3 spans 16 residues. V was pared by 3 bases and J by 3 bases, with 7 bases of the junction left unmatched. The CDR3 DNA reads as TGTGCCAGCAGCGCCAGGACTAGCGCGCACTACAATGAGCAGTTCTTC. Protein product: CASSARTSAHYNEQFF. The entire variable domain, with the rest obtained from reference TRBV9 and TRBJ2-1, is as follows: DSGVTQTPKHLITATGQRVTLRCSPRSGDLSVYWYQQSLDQGLQFLIQYYNGEERAKGNILERFSAQQFPDLHSELNLSSLELGDSALYFCASSARTSAHYNEQFFGPGTRLTVL.

The rearrangement links TRBV14 to TRBJ1-2, with D possibly TRBD1 on 5 matching bases. Germline V gene lookup returns CDR1 SGHDN and CDR2 FVKESK. The CDR3 consists of 16 residues. Trimming left V 1 base short and J 4 bases short, with 16 bases between. The CDR3 protein is CASSQAVGRLGYGYTF. The DNA for the CDR3 is TGTGCCAGCAGCCAAGCGGTGGGGCGACTCGGCTATGGCTACACCTTC.

The chain is built from TRBV30 and TRBJ2-3; D assignment may be TRBD1 or TRBD2 (5 bases each). The CDR3 sequence is 13 residues long. V was shortened by 5 bases and J by 1 base, with 10 bases between the two germline ends. In germline, CDR1 is GTSNPN, CDR2 SVGIG (reference sequence). The CDR3 spells CAWAPGRTDTQYF. In DNA, the CDR3 is TGTGCCTGGGCCCCGGGACGCACAGATACGCAGTATTTT.

V gene TRBV15 combines with J gene TRBJ2-7; no definite D call. V shed 4 bases and J shed 0 bases, with 10 bases lying between them. Germline CDR1 LNHNV, CDR2 YYDKDF (reference sequence). The CDR3 extends over 14 amino acids. The CDR3 DNA is TGTGCCACCAGCAAACGGCAAAGCTCCTACGAGCAGTACTTC. It yields the protein CATSKRQSSYEQYF. The full variable domain, its missing parts supplied by reference TRBV15 and TRBJ2-7, is DAMVIQNPRYQVTQFGKPVTLSCSQTLNHNVMYWYQQKSSQAPKLLFHYYDKDFNNEADTPDNFQSRRPNTSFCFLDIRSPGLGDTAMYLCATSKRQSSYEQYFGPGTRLTVT.

The J gene is TRBJ2-1, the V gene TRBV5-1; 7 positions match TRBD1. Trimming cost V 4 bases and J 8 bases; bases outside gene matches: 15. Per the germline V gene, CDR1 is SGHRS and CDR2 is YFSETQ. The CDR3 consists of 16 residues. CDR3 amino acids: CASSVQTGIPGYEQFF. In DNA, the CDR3 is TGCGCCAGCAGCGTCCAGACAGGGATTCCGGGGTATGAGCAGTTCTTC.

This clone was counted a few times. The J gene is TRBJ1-1, the V gene TRBV25-1; D is ambiguous. Per germline, CDR1 MGHDK and CDR2 SYGVNS. Trimming took 1 base from V and 1 from J, leaving 10 bases between them. The CDR3 has 15 residues. CDR3 in amino acids: CASSEFKGKNTEAFF. The CDR3 DNA sequence: TGTGCCAGCAGTGAATTTAAGGGTAAGAACACTGAAGCTTTCTTT. The full variable domain, with the rest looked up from reference TRBV25-1 and TRBJ1-1, is EADIYQTPRYLVIGTGKKITLECSQTMGHDKMYWYQQDPGMELHLIHYSYGVNSTEKGDLSSESTVSRIRTEHFPLTLESARPSHTSQYLCASSEFKGKNTEAFFGQGTRLTVV.

V gene TRBV2 combines with J gene TRBJ2-7; 7 nucleotides line up with TRBD1. After removal of 6 bases from V and 6 bases from J, the junction contained 20 bases not matched to a gene. Germline loops: CDR1 SNHLY, CDR2 FYNNEI. CDR3 length: 17 residues. The CDR3 nucleotides are TGTGCCAGCAGCCGGGACAGCGGTAACTACGGAGCGCTCGAGCAGTACTTC. Its translation is CASSRDSGNYGALEQYF.

This chain connects TRBV27 to TRBJ2-1; 12 bases map to TRBD1. The junction had 12 bases not matched to a gene; V was cut back by 6 bases and J by 0 bases. Per the germline V gene, CDR1 is MNHEY and CDR2 is SMNVEV (reference sequence). The CDR3 is 19 amino acids. CDR3 loop: CASSPGQGAGGGSYNEQFF. For the CDR3, the DNA is TGTGCCAGCAGCCCGGGACAGGGGGCTGGGGGGGGCTCCTACAATGAGCAGTTCTTC.

This clone has more than one count but fewer than ten. The rearrangement joins TRBV7-6 to TRBJ2-7; TRBD1 aligns across 7 bases. Germline V gene data show CDR1 as SGHVS and CDR2 as FNYEAQ. The trim removed 4 bases at V and 3 bases at J, leaving 6 bases unmatched. This CDR3 has 14 residues. CDR3 DNA sequence: TGTGCCAGCAGCTCCCGTTCAGGGGGCTACGAGCAGTACTTC. Amino acids: CASSSRSGGYEQYF.

This rearrangement joins TRBV4-2 to TRBJ2-3; possible D gene TRBD1, 5 bases. V lost 0 bases, J lost 3 bases, and 10 bases lay in between. CDR1 LGHNA and CDR2 YNFKEQ come from the germline V gene. The length of the CDR3 is 15 residues. The CDR3 coding sequence is TGTGCCAGCAGCCAAGAGGGGCAGGTAACAGATACGCAGTATTTT. As protein: CASSQEGQVTDTQYF.

The genes are TRBV28 and TRBJ2-3; 7 bases fit TRBD2. The germline V gene encodes CDR1 MDHEN and CDR2 SYDVKM. The V segment lost 7 bases and the J segment 8 bases; nucleotides outside the gene matches: 12. The CDR3 runs 14 residues. The CDR3 sequence is CASNPSAPGGTQYF. In nucleotides, the CDR3 is TGTGCCAGCAACCCTTCGGCCCCGGGGGGTACGCAGTATTTT.

The J gene is TRBJ2-3, the V gene TRBV11-2; no firm D call. The V and J ends lost 3 bases and 4 bases respectively, with 8 bases between them. The germline V gene has CDR1 SGHAT and CDR2 FQNNGV. CDR3 length: 13 residues. The CDR3 DNA reads TGTGCCAGCAGCTTGGCGAGCCCAGATACGCAGTATTTT. The encoded protein is CASSLASPDTQYF.

The chain has TRBV5-1 and TRBJ2-1; 15 positions agree with TRBD2. Germline V gene data show CDR1 as SGHRS and CDR2 as YFSETQ. With 3 bases clipped from V and 5 bases from J, the junction kept 12 bases outside the gene matches. This CDR3 comprises 19 residues. CDR3 loop: CASSWNRGLAGGRNNEQFF. The CDR3 bases are TGCGCCAGCAGCTGGAACAGGGGACTAGCGGGAGGAAGAAACAATGAGCAGTTCTTC. The full variable domain, in which reference TRBV5-1 and TRBJ2-1 provide the parts outside the CDR3, is KAGVTQTPRYLIKTRGQQVTLSCSPISGHRSVSWYQQTPGQGLQFLFEYFSETQRNKGNFPGRFSGRQFSNSRSEMNVSTLELGDSALYLCASSWNRGLAGGRNNEQFFGPGTRLTVL.

V usage is TRBV18 and J usage is TRBJ1-6; tentatively, D is TRBD1 (6 bases). The germline V gene encodes CDR1 KGHSH and CDR2 LQKENI. Between the trimmed V and J ends, which lost 3 bases and 9 bases, there was a span of 21 bases. The CDR3 contains 17 residues. CDR3 protein: CASSPAGRTALSSPLHF. The CDR3 nucleotides read TGTGCCAGCTCACCCGCCGGTAGGACAGCTTTGAGTTCACCCCTCCACTTT.

The rearrangement uses TRBV19 and TRBJ1-2; 7 nucleotides align to TRBD1. Germline CDR1 and CDR2: LNHDA and SQIVND (reference sequence). The length of the CDR3 is 14 residues. The J segment lost 6 bases and the V segment lost 4 bases, leaving 8 bases of the junction unmatched. CDR3 DNA sequence: TGTGCCAGTAGTACCCGGACAGGAGATAATGGCTACACCTTC. It translates to CASSTRTGDNGYTF.

This clone was counted a single time. This chain connects TRBV2 to TRBJ2-4, with D possibly being TRBD2 (5 bases). The CDR3 has 13 amino acids. Between the trimmed V and J ends, which lost 8 bases and 6 bases, there was a span of 14 bases. The germline V gene has CDR1 SNHLY and CDR2 FYNNEI. CDR3 sequence: CASGGERGNIQYF. The CDR3 region has the DNA TGTGCCAGCGGTGGAGAACGGGGAAACATTCAGTACTTC.

The chain has TRBV28 and TRBJ2-1, with D maybe TRBD1 (6 bases). CDR1 is MDHEN and CDR2 is SYDVKM in the germline V gene. V shed 0 bases and J shed 9 bases, with 12 bases lying between them. This CDR3 is built from 14 residues. The CDR3 is CASSLWSGEFEQFF. In DNA form, the CDR3 reads TGTGCCAGCAGTTTATGGTCAGGGGAGTTTGAGCAGTTCTTC. The full variable domain, completed using reference TRBV28 and TRBJ2-1, is DVKVTQSSRYLVKRTGEKVFLECVQDMDHENMFWYRQDPGLGLRLIYFSYDVKMKEKGDIPEGYSVSREKKERFSLILESASTNQTSMYLCASSLWSGEFEQFFGPGTRLTVL.

The CDR3 sequence is CASSVDGQPITEAFF. Written as DNA, the CDR3 is TGTGCCAGCAGCGTAGATGGGCAGCCGATCACTGAAGCTTTCTTT. This chain uses TRBV9 with TRBJ1-1; D is uncertain. The length of the CDR3 is 15 residues. V lost 0 bases and J lost 4, with 13 bases in between. The germline V gene has CDR1 SGDLS and CDR2 YYNGEE.

The J gene is TRBJ2-6, the V gene TRBV19, with unresolved D. From germline, CDR1 is LNHDA and CDR2 SQIVND (reference sequence). The CDR3 has 14 amino acids. Trimming took 10 bases from V and 4 from J, leaving 14 bases between them. CDR3 protein: CATSSPSGANVLTF. Here the CDR3 DNA reads TGTGCCACCTCATCCCCCTCGGGGGCCAACGTCCTGACTTTC.